The entry that follows covers one T cell receptor beta chain sequence. This clonotype came up many times. The target of this receptor is not known. Base quality data are lacking; no much larger clone is found one base away. The library was prepared using 5' RACE. For sequencing, a NextSeq 500 was employed. In the TCR library protocol, a unique molecular identifier was attached to each TCR cDNA molecule so that PCR and sequencing errors could be corrected. The authors' pipeline ran thus. TCR identification, UMI-based error correction and CDR3 extraction were performed with Decombinator tools. TCRs above a frequency of 2 per 1,000, corresponding to the top 1% of the tumor frequency distribution, were defined as expanded. Each repertoire was subsampled 100 times to 5,000 TCRs, after which Renyi diversity was computed with the R vegan package. CDR3 similarity networks were built from amino acid triplet string-kernel similarity, connecting CDR3s with pairwise similarity above 0.82. TCRdb reprocessed the public reads (quality trimming at Q25 with fastp, clone calling with MiXCR) and kept in-frame beta chains. When rows share a CDR3 protein, they turn into one entry using the most common DNA and genes. The V and J calls come from TCRdb's annotation, not from the publication. This sample comprises some 40,000 distinct CDR3 sequences, around 5.2% of them detected only once. The ten largest account for 20% to 30% of the sample.

The source of the sample is a study of spatial heterogeneity in lung cancer (dated by TCRdb to the late 2010s). Looking at the study overall: More beta-chain than alpha-chain transcripts were consistently detected, likely reflecting higher beta-chain transcript abundance. In the raw uncorrected reads, each unique combination of TCR and UMI appeared more than ten times on average. In non-small cell lung cancer, the study quantitatively compared TCR alpha and beta repertoires across several tumor regions, matched nontumor lung, and blood. Nonsynonymous mutation counts, determined by whole-exome sequencing of tumor tissue, were related to features of the TCR repertoire. Both alpha and beta chains were TCR-sequenced in hundreds of tumor regions, under 85 matched nontumor lung samples and around 54 PBMC samples obtained at surgery.

Via the germline V gene, CDR1 is ENHRY and CDR2 SYGVKD. Spanning cysteine to phenylalanine, the CDR3 consists of 12 amino acids. Left in the record is the CDR3 DNA by itself, 36 bases read in frame from the first base. V is cut by 1 base and J by 5 bases, and the space between the germline ends is 5 bases. What the time point label conveys for this sample: sample taken at primary tumor resection. TCR sequencing used whole RNA extracted from tumor and nontumor lung tissue, or from cryopreserved PBMC samples, without cell sorting. Samples were obtained from 72 patients with early-stage, untreated non-small cell lung cancer from the lung TRACERx cohort. Only patients with enough RNA available from two or more tumor regions were chosen for TCR sequencing. What the research found in general, with its limitations: Confirming at a functional level the hypothesis that regional TCRs recognize regional mutations was considered to require additional single-cell paired TCR alpha and beta sequencing. Ubiquitous expanded tumor TCRs were detected in blood more often at tumor resection than at routine follow-up.

The TCR was taken from a female donor with early-stage non-small cell lung cancer. Here the chain combines TRBV10-3 and TRBJ1-2; a confident D gene designation cannot be given. The starting material was PBMCs, obtained at surgery. The bases are TGTGCCATCAGTGAGTTAGCTTATGGCTACACCTTC. Its product reads: CAISELAYGYTF.